One sample yielded the 28 T cell receptor beta chains listed below, sequenced in a study of beta chain features in type 1 diabetes. The authors reverse transcribed all of the isolated RNA, so sequencing captured expressed TCRB transcripts. Some clones are missing from TCRdb's copy, which holds only in-frame ones; the method was immunoSEQ multiplex PCR. The sample carries around 400,000 clones, around 12% recorded once. Sequencing used naive CD4+ T cells from blood. The receptors originated from a man aged 18-30 years in good health.

V is TRBV6-6 and J is TRBJ2-7; 12 nucleotides line up with TRBD2. Germline CDR1 and CDR2: MNHNY and SVGAGI (reference sequence). Unmatched junction bases numbered 5, after V lost 6 bases and J lost 2 bases. The CDR3 sequence is 15 residues long. The DNA for the CDR3 is TGTGCCAGCAGGGAGACTAGCGGGAGCCCCTACGAGCAGTACTTC. Residues: CASRETSGSPYEQYF.

This clone was observed a few times. The chain uses TRBV7-3 and TRBJ2-1; D possibly corresponds to TRBD2 (7 bases). CDR1 and CDR2 from the germline V gene are SGHTA and FQGTGA. The CDR3 loop spans 16 amino acids. Trimming pared 5 bases from V and 2 bases from J, leaving 16 bases between. CDR3: CASSRGSGGPYNEQFF. The CDR3 region has the DNA TGTGCCAGCAGCCGGGGGTCGGGGGGCCCCTACAATGAGCAGTTCTTC. Full variable domain (outside the CDR3, taken from reference TRBV7-3 and TRBJ2-1): GAGVSQTPSNKVTEKGKYVELRCDPISGHTALYWYRQSLGQGPEFLIYFQGTGAADDSGLPNDRFFAVRPEGSVSTLKIQRTERGDSAVYLCASSRGSGGPYNEQFFGPGTRLTVL.

To note about this clone: At one of its ends the junction is not consistent with the germline gene, which may arise from a read error. Other DNA sequences of this sample code for an identical CDR3. The rearrangement uses TRBV30 and TRBJ1-2; D remains unclear. The CDR3 is made up of 14 amino acids. The germline V gene has CDR1 GTSNPN and CDR2 SVGIG (reference sequence). CDR3 protein: CAWSVRRVGYGYTF. The CDR3 coding sequence is TGTGCATGGAGTGTACGGAGGGTGGGCTATGGCTACACCTTC.

This clone was seen only once. The chain employs TRBV29-1 and TRBJ2-1, with 8 bases that match TRBD2. V dropped 6 bases and J dropped 0; count of bases not matched to a gene: 16. The CDR3 is 18 amino acids. Looked up from germline, CDR1 is SQVTM and CDR2 is ANQGSEA. The CDR3 region is CSVVNGLASISSYNEQFF. CDR3 DNA sequence: TGCAGCGTCGTCAACGGACTAGCCTCGATAAGCTCCTACAATGAGCAGTTCTTC.

J is TRBJ2-3 and V is TRBV10-3; no definite D call. Trimming pared 3 bases from V and 2 bases from J, leaving 9 bases between. Germline CDR1 reads ENHRY; CDR2 reads SYGVKD. The CDR3 consists of 14 residues. Written as DNA, the CDR3 is TGTGCCATCAGTGATCGACTGGCCACAGATACGCAGTATTTT. Its translation is CAISDRLATDTQYF.

This chain uses TRBV2 with TRBJ1-5; D possibly corresponds to TRBD1 (6 bases). V was trimmed by 3 bases and J by 7 bases, leaving 13 bases between them. Germline V gene lookup returns CDR1 SNHLY and CDR2 FYNNEI. The CDR3 is 14 amino acids. CDR3 coding DNA: TGTGCCAGCAGTGACTCCAGGGGTCGCCAGCCCCAGCATTTT. Amino acid sequence: CASSDSRGRQPQHF.

In this sample, this clone turned up a few times. This chain connects TRBV28 to TRBJ2-5, with D uncertain. V was shortened by 10 bases and J by 3 bases, with 9 bases between the two germline ends. The CDR3 runs to 11 residues. CDR1 and CDR2 from the germline V gene are MDHEN and SYDVKM. The CDR3 DNA sequence: TGTGCCACGGCGGCAGAAGAGACCCAGTACTTC. Translating it yields CATAAEETQYF.

The chain links TRBV4-2 to TRBJ2-1; 8 bases are shared with TRBD1. CDR1 is LGHNA and CDR2 is YNFKEQ in the germline V gene. V lost 5 bases and J lost 6; bases outside the gene matches: 3. The CDR3 has 13 residues. Here the CDR3 DNA reads TGTGCCAGCAGCAACACAGGGGGCAATGAGCAGTTCTTC. Translating gives CASSNTGGNEQFF.

This clone was seen more than once but under ten times. The chain is built from TRBV6-6 and TRBJ1-2; D is ambiguous. Germline CDR1 and CDR2: MNHNY and SVGAGI (reference sequence). V lost 2 bases to trimming and J lost 2 bases, with 9 bases between them. The CDR3 runs to 14 residues. Here the CDR3 reads CASSYPGGNYGYTF. CDR3 bases: TGTGCCAGCAGTTACCCGGGAGGAAACTATGGCTACACCTTC.

This clone was seen more than once but under ten times. This chain joins TRBV9 and TRBJ2-3, with a weak D call TRBD1 (5 bases). Trimming shortened V by 2 bases and J by 5 bases, and 15 bases separated the two germline ends. Germline-derived CDR1 and CDR2 are SGDLS and YYNGEE. The CDR3 totals 15 residues. CDR3 region: CASSVGWGQGDTQYF. The DNA of the CDR3 is TGTGCCAGCAGCGTGGGGTGGGGCCAGGGAGATACGCAGTATTTT.

This clone occurred a few times. This chain uses TRBV5-1 with TRBJ2-1; 12 nucleotides match TRBD2. J was trimmed by 8 bases and V by 7 bases; bases with no gene match: 4. Germline values: CDR1 SGHRS, CDR2 YFSETQ. The CDR3 totals 13 residues. The CDR3 protein is CASGLAGSDEQFF. The CDR3 DNA reads as TGCGCCAGCGGACTAGCGGGATCCGATGAGCAGTTCTTC.

The V gene is TRBV4-3, the J gene TRBJ2-3; TRBD2 agrees at 7 bases. Per germline, CDR1 LGHNA and CDR2 YSLEER. CDR3 length: 16 amino acids. With V trimmed by 0 bases and J by 3 bases, 6 bases remained unmatched. The CDR3 DNA sequence: TGCGCCAGCAGCCAAGATTATTCTAGCGGTACAGATACGCAGTATTTT. As protein: CASSQDYSSGTDTQYF.

The chain links TRBV7-2 to TRBJ2-1, with no clear D. CDR3 size: 13 residues. Trimming took off 4 bases at V and 5 bases at J, with 9 bases between the two ends. The germline V gene encodes CDR1 SGHTA and CDR2 FQGNSA. The CDR3 is CASSSRVDNEQFF. CDR3 nucleotide sequence: TGTGCCAGCAGCTCCCGCGTAGACAATGAGCAGTTCTTC.

This clone was counted only a few times. This chain's CDR3 is CASSVDMNTEAFF. The CDR3 DNA is TGTGCCAGCAGCGTGGACATGAACACTGAAGCTTTCTTT. The chain combines TRBV5-6 with TRBJ1-1, with D possibly TRBD1 on 5 matching bases. Germline V lookup: CDR1 SGHDT, CDR2 YYEEEE. With 4 bases removed from V and 0 bases from J, the gap between germline ends came to 7 bases. CDR3 size: 13 residues.

This chain uses TRBV2 with TRBJ2-6; 10 nucleotides match TRBD1. Germline loops: CDR1 SNHLY, CDR2 FYNNEI. The CDR3 length is 17 residues. J was trimmed by 2 bases and V by 9 bases; bases with no gene match: 10. The CDR3 here is CASNPGTGVPGANVLTF. CDR3 sequence (DNA): TGTGCCAGTAACCCCGGGACAGGGGTCCCTGGGGCCAACGTCCTGACTTTC.

This clone was picked up one time. The genes are TRBV27 and TRBJ1-5; D unclear. Germline V gene sequence: CDR1 MNHEY, CDR2 SMNVEV (reference sequence). The CDR3 is 18 residues long. V lost 8 bases, J lost 4 bases, and 27 bases lay in between. The CDR3: CASAKMWERRISNQPQHF. DNA of the CDR3: TGTGCCAGCGCCAAGATGTGGGAGCGACGGATTTCTAATCAGCCCCAGCATTTT.

This clone was counted a few times. V and J are TRBV19 and TRBJ1-2; 7 positions match TRBD1. The CDR3 runs 14 residues. CDR1 and CDR2 (germline): LNHDA, SQIVND (reference sequence). V gave up 3 bases and J gave up 4 bases; unmatched junction bases: 5. CDR3 in amino acids: CASSMRDSPYGYTF. The CDR3 DNA is TGTGCCAGTAGTATGCGGGACAGCCCCTATGGCTACACCTTC.

V is TRBV6-6 and J is TRBJ2-3; 13 nucleotides line up with TRBD2. The CDR3 extends over 14 amino acids. V shed 8 bases, J shed 4 bases, and the junction held 3 bases outside the gene matches. The germline V gene encodes CDR1 MNHNY and CDR2 SVGAGI (reference sequence). DNA for the CDR3: TGTGCCAGCGGCGGACTAGCGGGGGCAGATACGCAGTATTTT. Translation: CASGGLAGADTQYF.

This clone was recorded a few times. The V call is TRBV19, the J call TRBJ2-4; D remains ambiguous. The CDR3 extends over 15 amino acids. Germline V gene lookup returns CDR1 LNHDA and CDR2 SQIVND (reference sequence). V was clipped by 3 bases and J by 8 bases, with 17 bases between them. For the CDR3, the DNA is TGTGCCAGTAGTATTGCGGCACCCGAATCGGACATTCAGTACTTC. The encoded protein is CASSIAAPESDIQYF. The entire variable domain, with the rest obtained from reference TRBV19 and TRBJ2-4, is as follows: DGGITQSPKYLFRKEGQNVTLSCEQNLNHDAMYWYRQDPGQGLRLIYYSQIVNDFQKGDIAEGYSVSREKKESFPLTVTSAQKNPTAFYLCASSIAAPESDIQYFGAGTRLSVL.

The V gene is TRBV5-4, the J gene TRBJ2-4; a weak D match, TRBD2 (5 bases). Trimming left V 4 bases short and J 7 bases short, with 12 bases between. Per the germline V gene, CDR1 is SGHNT and CDR2 is YYREEE (reference sequence). The CDR3 has 13 residues. In DNA form, the CDR3 reads TGTGCCAGCAGCACCCCTAGCTTTAACATTCAGTACTTC. Encoded protein: CASSTPSFNIQYF.

This clone has a handful of counts. The gene calls are TRBV29-1 and TRBJ2-3; 12 bases are shared with TRBD2. CDR1 is SQVTM and CDR2 is ANQGSEA in the germline V gene. V shed 4 bases and J 2 bases; nucleotides not matched to a gene: 4. The CDR3 contains 15 residues. CDR3 sequence reads: CSVGTSGGPTDTQYF. CDR3 bases: TGCAGCGTTGGAACTAGCGGGGGGCCCACAGATACGCAGTATTTT.

This clone has a count of ten or more. The rearrangement joins TRBV4-3 to TRBJ2-6, with a weak D call TRBD2 (5 bases). The CDR3 is 15 residues long. Germline V gives CDR1 LGHNA, CDR2 YSLEER. Trimming shortened V by 3 bases and J by 11 bases, and 17 bases separated the two germline ends. The CDR3 DNA follows: TGCGCCAGCAGCCAGAGGCGGGCCCAACCAGACGTCCTGACTTTC. Protein: CASSQRRAQPDVLTF.

CDR3 bases: TGTGCCAGTAGCCCGACCACTAGCGGGCTGTTCTTC. Translating gives CASSPTTSGLFF. The chain has TRBV19 and TRBJ2-1; 9 nucleotides agree with TRBD2. The CDR3 has 12 amino acids. The germline V gene has CDR1 LNHDA and CDR2 SQIVND (reference sequence). After removal of 6 bases from V and 15 bases from J, the junction contained 9 bases not matched to a gene.

The chain joins TRBV7-2 to TRBJ2-1; 13 bases align to TRBD2. Losses at the gene ends were 2 bases for V and 8 bases for J; bases not matched to a gene: 9. Germline-derived CDR1 and CDR2 are SGHTA and FQGNSA. This CDR3 spans 17 amino acids. The CDR3 loop reads CASSLSSTSGGTDEQFF. CDR3 DNA sequence: TGTGCCAGCAGCTTATCCTCGACTAGCGGGGGGACCGATGAGCAGTTCTTC.

The chain couples TRBV9 to TRBJ2-1, with D maybe TRBD2 (6 bases). Germline V gene data show CDR1 as SGDLS and CDR2 as YYNGEE. Trimming took off 0 bases at V and 4 bases at J, with 14 bases between the two ends. The CDR3 runs to 16 residues. CDR3 coding DNA: TGTGCCAGCAGCGTAGTTAGCGGCGGCGTGTACAATGAGCAGTTCTTC. This encodes CASSVVSGGVYNEQFF. The entire variable domain, with the rest obtained from reference TRBV9 and TRBJ2-1, is as follows: DSGVTQTPKHLITATGQRVTLRCSPRSGDLSVYWYQQSLDQGLQFLIQYYNGEERAKGNILERFSAQQFPDLHSELNLSSLELGDSALYFCASSVVSGGVYNEQFFGPGTRLTVL.

The chain is built from TRBV10-3 and TRBJ2-1, with 9 bases lining up with TRBD2. Losses at the gene ends were 4 bases for V and 16 bases for J; bases not matched to a gene: 5. Germline CDR1 ENHRY, CDR2 SYGVKD. The CDR3 length is 11 residues. The CDR3 region is CAISGAGTSFF. The CDR3, as DNA: TGTGCCATCAGTGGTGCCGGGACTAGCTTCTTC.

This clone was observed a few times. The chain carries TRBV7-2 and TRBJ2-2; the D gene is possibly TRBD2 (6 bases). Between the trimmed V and J ends, which lost 3 bases and 7 bases, there was a span of 15 bases. Germline V gene lookup returns CDR1 SGHTA and CDR2 FQGNSA. The CDR3 has 15 residues. The DNA of the CDR3 is TGTGCCAGCAGCTTTGCGGGGCCCGGCGGCGGGGAGCTGTTTTTT. Its translation: CASSFAGPGGGELFF.

The rearrangement links TRBV27 to TRBJ2-5, with D possibly TRBD1 on 5 matching bases. The CDR3 totals 14 residues. Trimming took off 0 bases at V and 2 bases at J, with 7 bases between the two ends. CDR1 is MNHEY, CDR2 SMNVEV, per germline (reference sequence). This CDR3 is CASSLSTDQETQYF. The CDR3 DNA reads TGTGCCAGCAGTTTATCGACAGATCAAGAGACCCAGTACTTC.